This T cell receptor (beta chain) was recovered during a study of OX40 agonist ivuxolimab in advanced cancers. Blood specimens came from baseline, cycle 4 day 1, and cycle 7 day 1. Profiled with immunoSEQ multiplex PCR; TCRdb holds only in-frame clones, not every one. This table has some 99,000 clones, roughly 89% appearing once. This clone was seen a handful of times. The specimen was CD4+ or CD8+ T cells sorted from blood, collected in a trial of the OX40 agonist ivuxolimab. The sequence was collected from an adult with an advanced solid tumor such as melanoma, head and neck, liver or kidney cancer.

The CDR3: CASSPGDRVYQPQHF. The CDR3 nucleotides read TGTGCCAGCAGCCCGGGGGACCGAGTTTATCAGCCCCAGCATTTT. This rearrangement joins TRBV28 to TRBJ1-5; possible D gene TRBD1, 5 bases. The V and J ends lost 6 bases and 5 bases respectively, with 17 bases between them. The CDR3 is 15 amino acids. Germline CDR1 and CDR2: MDHEN and SYDVKM.